This TCR beta chain is drawn from a study of blood T cells in healthy people across ages. For the study at large: About one barcoded beta molecule per two T cells came from capture by template switching. Study-wide results and caveats: In long-lived donors, naive CD4+ cell counts and diversity exceeded those of aged donors.

Primed by a sample-barcoded 5' primer and a J-beta primer mix, a second PCR proceeded for 7 to 11 cycles. The authors tagged each cDNA molecule using a template-switch adaptor with 12 random nucleotides. TCRdb independently ran MiXCR on the 5' RACE reads; one entry per CDR3 protein. Of 1,300,000 or so distinct CDR3 sequences listed, almost 60% were seen once; the top ten hold approximately 7%. Only a few counts were recorded for this clonotype. The antigen remains unidentified. The sample, about 9.7 milliliters of peripheral blood, was drawn from each donor. This CDR3 comprises 17 residues. Germline CDR1 reads DFQATT; CDR2 reads SNEGSKA (reference sequence). Trimming left V 6 bases short and J 4 bases short, with 24 bases between.

The rearrangement links TRBV20-1 to TRBJ2-2; D uncertain. Sequenced: blood. The TCR comes from a man between 18 and 35 years old in good health. The CDR3 spells CSAAPTGYARGTGELFF. The CDR3 bases are TGCAGTGCCGCACCGACTGGTTACGCCCGCGGCACCGGGGAGCTGTTTTTT.